These 14 T cell receptor beta chains were all obtained from the same sample, sequenced in a study of blood T cell repertoires in COVID-19. Assay: immunoSEQ multiplex PCR; the TCRdb copy retains only in-frame clones and omits some. The sample records around 430,000 clones, approximately 89% being singletons. Material: peripheral blood. These receptors originate from a woman in her forties or fifties with COVID-19, enrolled during active disease.

V is TRBV9 and J is TRBJ2-6, with 9 bases identical to TRBD1. Germline trimming cut 3 bases from V and 2 bases from J; bases unmatched to any gene: 3. This CDR3 comprises 16 residues. The V gene's germline CDR1 is SGDLS and CDR2 YYNGEE. The CDR3 DNA sequence: TGTGCCAGCAGCGAGCGGACAGGGGCTGGGGCCAACGTCCTGACTTTC. Translation gives CASSERTGAGANVLTF.

This sequence joins TRBV7-9 and TRBJ1-1; D remains ambiguous. Germline assignment: CDR1 SEHNR and CDR2 FQNEAQ (reference sequence). The CDR3 sequence is 12 residues long. Trimming took 1 base from V and 8 from J, leaving 8 bases between them. Here the CDR3 reads CASSLVSVEAFF. The CDR3 DNA is TGTGCCAGCAGCTTAGTTTCAGTAGAAGCTTTCTTT.

This clone was found a few times. V usage is TRBV27 and J usage is TRBJ2-7; tentatively, D is TRBD2 (5 bases). V dropped 3 bases and J dropped 1 base, with 19 bases sitting between them. The CDR3 spans 17 residues. The germline gives CDR1 MNHEY, CDR2 SMNVEV (reference sequence). The DNA of the CDR3 is TGTGCCAGCAGTTTGCGCCGGCCGGGAATAGGGTCCTACGAGCAGTACTTC. Encoded protein: CASSLRRPGIGSYEQYF.

The genes are TRBV25-1 and TRBJ2-7; D unclear. This CDR3 has 14 amino acids. The germline gives CDR1 MGHDK, CDR2 SYGVNS. V lost 6 bases, J lost 3 bases, and 15 bases lay in between. The CDR3 DNA reads TGTGCCAGCAGCCTCGCGCGGATGGGCTACGAGCAGTACTTC. This codes for CASSLARMGYEQYF.

The chain combines TRBV3-1 (or the pseudogene TRBV3-2) with TRBJ2-2, with D perhaps TRBD1 (5 bases). The germline V gene has CDR1 LGHDT and CDR2 YNNKEL (reference sequence). This CDR3 spans 13 amino acids. V lost 3 bases, J lost 4 bases, and 6 bases lay in between. The CDR3 DNA reads as TGTGCCAGCAGCCAGGACATCACCGGGGAGCTGTTTTTT. As protein: CASSQDITGELFF.

The chain employs TRBV13 and TRBJ2-3; 10 bases align to TRBD2. The J segment lost 0 bases and the V segment lost 5 bases, leaving 2 bases of the junction unmatched. Germline values: CDR1 PRHDT, CDR2 FYEKMQ (reference sequence). This CDR3 has 15 amino acids. Here the CDR3 reads CASSISGGSTDTQYF. Written as DNA, the CDR3 is TGTGCCAGCAGCATTAGCGGGGGGAGCACAGATACGCAGTATTTT. The whole variable domain, filled in from reference TRBV13 and TRBJ2-3, reads AAGVIQSPRHLIKEKRETATLKCYPIPRHDTVYWYQQGPGQDPQFLISFYEKMQSDKGSIPDRFSAQQFSDYHSELNMSSLELGDSALYFCASSISGGSTDTQYFGPGTRLTVL.

The V gene is TRBV5-1, the J gene TRBJ2-5; the D is unclear. Trimming stripped 1 base from V and 2 bases from J, with 6 bases between. This CDR3 has 13 amino acids. The germline CDR1 and CDR2 sequences are SGHRS and YFSETQ. The CDR3 DNA sequence: TGCGCCAGCAGCTTGCAGGAACAAGAGACCCAGTACTTC. Protein product: CASSLQEQETQYF. Together with reference TRBV5-1 and TRBJ2-5, the CDR3 gives the full variable domain: KAGVTQTPRYLIKTRGQQVTLSCSPISGHRSVSWYQQTPGQGLQFLFEYFSETQRNKGNFPGRFSGRQFSNSRSEMNVSTLELGDSALYLCASSLQEQETQYFGPGTRLLVL.

The V call is TRBV18, the J call TRBJ1-2; unclear D gene. The CDR3 is 15 amino acids. Germline V CDR1 and CDR2: KGHSH, LQKENI. V was pared by 3 bases and J by 6 bases, with 17 bases between. CDR3 amino acids: CASSPLSGGRDGYTF. In DNA form, the CDR3 reads TGTGCCAGCTCACCTCTATCTGGTGGGAGAGATGGCTACACCTTC.

The rearrangement links TRBV4-1 to TRBJ1-6; D is undetermined. CDR3 size: 12 residues. V was cut by 0 bases and J by 15 bases, with 9 bases left in between. Germline V lookup: CDR1 MGHRA, CDR2 YSYEKL. The CDR3 DNA sequence: TGCGCCAGCAGCCAAGATTCTTCGGTCCTCCACTTT. Its translation: CASSQDSSVLHF.

This chain joins TRBV30 and TRBJ1-4; 7 bases match TRBD1. The CDR3 covers 14 residues. The J segment lost 7 bases and the V segment lost 3 bases, leaving 8 bases of the junction unmatched. Germline CDR1 and CDR2: GTSNPN and SVGIG (reference sequence). The DNA for the CDR3 is TGTGCCTGGAGCCCCGGGACAGTATCTGAAAAACTGTTTTTT. Amino acid sequence: CAWSPGTVSEKLFF. The full variable domain, with the rest looked up from reference TRBV30 and TRBJ1-4, is SQTIHQWPATLVQPVGSPLSLECTVEGTSNPNLYWYRQAAGRGLQLLFYSVGIGQISSEVPQNLSASRPQDRQFILSSKKLLLSDSGFYLCAWSPGTVSEKLFFGSGTQLSVL.

V and J are TRBV14 and TRBJ2-5; D possibly corresponds to TRBD1 (5 bases). The CDR3 runs 15 residues. V shed 1 base and J shed 6 bases, with 15 bases lying between them. Germline CDR1 SGHDN, CDR2 FVKESK. The CDR3 nucleotides are TGTGCCAGCAGCCAAGTGGGAAGGGGCGGAAAGACCCAGTACTTC. It encodes CASSQVGRGGKTQYF.

The chain has TRBV2 and TRBJ2-2; tentative D call: TRBD2 (5 bases). The germline V and J ends were trimmed by 7 bases and 8 bases, with 14 bases remaining between them. The germline CDR1 and CDR2 sequences are SNHLY and FYNNEI. There are 13 residues in the CDR3. The CDR3 reads CASNIMGRGELFF. DNA for the CDR3: TGTGCCAGCAATATAATGGGGAGAGGGGAGCTGTTTTTT.

This chain uses TRBV19 with TRBJ1-1; TRBD1 matches 7 bases. CDR3 length equals 13 residues. Losses at the gene ends were 7 bases for V and 11 bases for J; bases not matched to a gene: 13. Germline V lookup: CDR1 LNHDA, CDR2 SQIVND (reference sequence). CDR3 amino acids: CASNLNRGLDAFF. CDR3 DNA sequence: TGTGCCAGTAACCTCAACAGGGGCTTGGATGCTTTCTTT. Full variable domain (outside the CDR3, taken from reference TRBV19 and TRBJ1-1): DGGITQSPKYLFRKEGQNVTLSCEQNLNHDAMYWYRQDPGQGLRLIYYSQIVNDFQKGDIAEGYSVSREKKESFPLTVTSAQKNPTAFYLCASNLNRGLDAFFGQGTRLTVV.

The chain couples TRBV5-8 to TRBJ1-2; TRBD1 agrees at 7 bases. The CDR3 totals 15 residues. V gave up 0 bases and J gave up 8 bases; unmatched junction bases: 10. Germline CDR1 SGHTS, CDR2 YDEGEE. The chain's CDR3 is CASSLAVDRSTGYTF. For the CDR3, the DNA is TGTGCCAGCAGCTTGGCCGTGGACAGGTCTACCGGCTACACCTTC. The whole variable domain, filled in from reference TRBV5-8 and TRBJ1-2, reads EAGVTQSPTHLIKTRGQQATLRCSPISGHTSVYWYQQALGLGLQFLLWYDEGEERNRGNFPPRFSGRQFPNYSSELNVNALELEDSALYLCASSLAVDRSTGYTFGSGTRLTVV.